Shown below are 27 T cell receptor beta chains from a single sample sequenced in a study of blood T cell repertoires in COVID-19. Repertoires were generated with immunoSEQ multiplex PCR, while TCRdb's copy carries only in-frame clones and drops some. This sample has over 120,000 clones, with roughly 73% found just once. The sample consisted of peripheral blood. Source of these receptors: a woman in her 50s with active or convalescent COVID-19.

The gene calls are TRBV25-1 and TRBJ2-4; possible D gene TRBD1, 5 bases. V was cut by 4 bases and J by 7 bases, with 14 bases left in between. CDR3 length equals 14 residues. CDR1 is MGHDK and CDR2 is SYGVNS in the germline V gene. Here the CDR3 reads CASSGGHNFNIQYF. The CDR3 DNA sequence: TGTGCCAGCAGTGGCGGACATAATTTCAACATTCAGTACTTC.

Note on this clone: Other DNA sequences in this sample translate to the same CDR3. This rearrangement joins TRBV6-5 to TRBJ1-6, with a weak D call TRBD1 (6 bases). Trimming shortened V by 8 bases and J by 7 bases, and 9 bases separated the two germline ends. From germline, CDR1 is MNHEY and CDR2 SVGAGI. This CDR3 contains 12 residues. For the CDR3, the DNA is TGTGCCAGCGGACAGTCCAATTCACCCCTCCACTTT. This codes for CASGQSNSPLHF.

Only a few counts were recorded for this clone. This chain uses TRBV6-5 with TRBJ1-5; 8 bases are shared with TRBD1. V was clipped by 10 bases and J by 1 base; unmatched bases: 6. CDR1 and CDR2 (germline): MNHEY, SVGAGI. CDR3 size: 14 residues. The CDR3 loop is CAIRRTGSNQPQHF. Here the CDR3 DNA reads TGTGCCATCCGCAGGACAGGGAGCAATCAGCCCCAGCATTTT.

This chain links TRBV18 with TRBJ2-2, with a possible D match to TRBD2 (6 bases). Germline CDR1 and CDR2: KGHSH and LQKENI. V lost 0 bases and J lost 6, with 14 bases in between. CDR3 length: 16 residues. The CDR3 sequence is CASSPPGQGGAGELFF. CDR3 bases: TGTGCCAGCTCACCACCAGGCCAGGGCGGGGCCGGGGAGCTGTTTTTT.

This clone was recorded at least ten times. This chain links TRBV6-6 with TRBJ1-1; D not resolved. The CDR3 is 13 residues long. Trimming left V 6 bases short and J 1 base short, with 9 bases between. Germline CDR1 and CDR2: MNHNY and SVGAGI (reference sequence). The CDR3 reads CASSAVENTEAFF. DNA for the CDR3: TGTGCCAGCAGCGCAGTCGAGAACACTGAAGCTTTCTTT.

The chain uses TRBV30 and TRBJ2-5; 7 bases align to TRBD1. This CDR3 has 12 residues. Germline CDR1 and CDR2: GTSNPN and SVGIG (reference sequence). Trimming removed 3 bases from V and 5 bases from J; junction bases left unmatched: 3. The CDR3 DNA sequence: TGTGCCTGGAGCCACAGGGGTGAGACCCAGTACTTC. Protein sequence: CAWSHRGETQYF. Full variable domain (rest looked up from reference TRBV30 and TRBJ2-5): SQTIHQWPATLVQPVGSPLSLECTVEGTSNPNLYWYRQAAGRGLQLLFYSVGIGQISSEVPQNLSASRPQDRQFILSSKKLLLSDSGFYLCAWSHRGETQYFGPGTRLLVL.

This chain uses TRBV10-3 with TRBJ1-1; TRBD1 matches 7 bases. V dropped 6 bases and J dropped 1; count of bases not matched to a gene: 8. Germline V CDR1 and CDR2: ENHRY, SYGVKD. This CDR3 spans 15 amino acids. The CDR3: CAIREKTGSNTEAFF. CDR3 bases: TGTGCCATCAGGGAGAAGACAGGGTCGAACACTGAAGCTTTCTTT.

V and J are TRBV3-1 (or the pseudogene TRBV3-2) and TRBJ2-1; 12 positions match TRBD2. This CDR3 has 17 residues. J was trimmed by 8 bases and V by 1 base; bases with no gene match: 9. Germline V lookup: CDR1 LGHDT, CDR2 YNNKEL (reference sequence). CDR3 DNA: TGTGCCAGCAGCCAAGGTTGGACTAGCGGGACTTCGGATGAGCAGTTCTTC. Translating it yields CASSQGWTSGTSDEQFF.

This sequence joins TRBV6-1 and TRBJ1-1, with D perhaps TRBD1 (6 bases). The V and J ends lost 0 bases and 4 bases respectively, with 12 bases between them. Per germline, CDR1 MNHNS and CDR2 SASEGT. The CDR3 extends over 15 amino acids. CDR3 loop: CASSEARGLGTEAFF. DNA of the CDR3: TGTGCCAGCAGTGAAGCGCGGGGGCTCGGCACTGAAGCTTTCTTT.

V and J are TRBV5-5 and TRBJ2-3, with TRBD1 matching over 7 bases. Germline lookup yields CDR1 SGHKS and CDR2 YYEKEE (reference sequence). Trimming took 0 bases from V and 0 from J; bases not matched to a gene: 4. The length of the CDR3 is 16 residues. The CDR3 loop is CASSLDGQVSTDTQYF. The DNA of the CDR3 is TGTGCCAGCAGCTTGGACGGACAGGTTAGCACAGATACGCAGTATTTT. Full variable domain (outside the CDR3, taken from reference TRBV5-5 and TRBJ2-3): DAGVTQSPTHLIKTRGQQVTLRCSPISGHKSVSWYQQVLGQGPQFIFQYYEKEERGRGNFPDRFSARQFPNYSSELNVNALLLGDSALYLCASSLDGQVSTDTQYFGPGTRLTVL.

This rearrangement joins TRBV15 to TRBJ2-3, with TRBD2 as a possible D gene (6 bases). The CDR3 sequence is 16 residues long. Germline lookup yields CDR1 LNHNV and CDR2 YYDKDF (reference sequence). Trimming stripped 3 bases from V and 0 bases from J, with 13 bases between. Here the CDR3 DNA reads TGTGCCACCAGCAGCCTCCCGGGACTTAGCACAGATACGCAGTATTTT. The encoded protein is CATSSLPGLSTDTQYF.

The J gene is TRBJ2-7, the V gene TRBV12-5, with 8 bases identical to TRBD1. V shed 2 bases and J 2 bases; nucleotides not matched to a gene: 8. The CDR3 spans 16 residues. Germline V gene sequence: CDR1 LGHNT, CDR2 FRNRAP. CDR3: CASGLFVGTGAYEQYF. CDR3 sequence (DNA): TGTGCTAGTGGTTTGTTCGTTGGGACAGGCGCCTACGAGCAGTACTTC. Based on the CDR3 plus reference TRBV12-5 and TRBJ2-7, the full variable domain is DARVTQTPRHKVTEMGQEVTMRCQPILGHNTVFWYRQTMMQGLELLAYFRNRAPLDDSGMPKDRFSAEMPDATLATLKIQPSEPRDSAVYFCASGLFVGTGAYEQYFGPGTRLTVT.

In this sample, this clone turned up a few times. The chain carries TRBV6-5 and TRBJ1-2, with D possibly matching TRBD1 (6 bases). The ends were cut back, 6 bases at V and 7 bases at J, with 21 bases in the middle. The CDR3 is made up of 15 amino acids. Germline V lookup: CDR1 MNHEY, CDR2 SVGAGI. In nucleotides, the CDR3 is TGTGCCAGCAGCTCTTCCGGGACATTATTTTTTGGCTACACCTTC. Its protein product is CASSSSGTLFFGYTF.

This chain joins TRBV6-5 and TRBJ2-7; 13 bases align to TRBD2. Germline V gene data show CDR1 as MNHEY and CDR2 as SVGAGI. The J segment lost 3 bases and the V segment lost 4 bases, leaving 3 bases of the junction unmatched. The CDR3 is 15 residues long. CDR3 sequence (DNA): TGTGCCAGCAGTTGGGGGACTAGCGGGGACTACGAGCAGTACTTC. Translating it yields CASSWGTSGDYEQYF.

V and J are TRBV4-2 and TRBJ2-1; no definite D call. Germline V CDR1 and CDR2: LGHNA, YNFKEQ. This CDR3 region has 13 residues. V was clipped by 0 bases and J by 5 bases, with 5 bases between them. This CDR3 is CASSQDPDNEQFF. CDR3 DNA sequence: TGTGCCAGCAGCCAAGACCCGGACAATGAGCAGTTCTTC.

The V and J genes are TRBV6-6 and TRBJ2-5; 7 bases line up with TRBD1. The CDR3 has 13 amino acids. Germline-derived CDR1 and CDR2 are MNHNY and SVGAGI (reference sequence). Unmatched junction bases numbered 6, after V lost 6 bases and J lost 5 bases. The CDR3 loop is CASSQGEWETQYF. The CDR3 coding sequence is TGTGCCAGCAGCCAGGGGGAGTGGGAGACCCAGTACTTC.

V gene TRBV6-5 combines with J gene TRBJ1-4, with D maybe TRBD1 (6 bases). V shed 6 bases and J shed 2 bases, with 10 bases lying between them. Germline V gene lookup returns CDR1 MNHEY and CDR2 SVGAGI. There are 14 residues in the CDR3. CDR3 nucleotide sequence: TGTGCCAGCAGACCAGGGGCGACTAATGAAAAACTGTTTTTT. Its protein product is CASRPGATNEKLFF.

CDR3 DNA: TGTGCCAGTAGTATAGACTCCCAGTCCTTTAGCAATCAGCCCCAGCATTTT. Translation: CASSIDSQSFSNQPQHF. The chain recombines TRBV19 with TRBJ1-5; D is unresolved. V lost 0 bases and J 0 bases, leaving 12 bases between the germline ends. The CDR3 loop spans 17 amino acids. Per the germline V gene, CDR1 is LNHDA and CDR2 is SQIVND (reference sequence).

The rearrangement uses TRBV19 and TRBJ1-4; tentative D call: TRBD1 (6 bases). Trimming shortened V by 6 bases and J by 10 bases, and 21 bases separated the two germline ends. Germline V CDR1 and CDR2: LNHDA, SQIVND (reference sequence). This CDR3 is 15 amino acids long. CDR3 loop: CASRKGQRMSGKLFF. Here the CDR3 DNA reads TGTGCCAGTAGGAAAGGACAGCGAATGAGTGGAAAACTGTTTTTT.

The chain couples TRBV28 to TRBJ1-6, with 8 positions matching TRBD1. The CDR3 is 16 amino acids. V shed 1 base, J shed 6 bases, and the junction held 5 bases outside the gene matches. Per the germline V gene, CDR1 is MDHEN and CDR2 is SYDVKM. The chain's CDR3 is CASSLSTTGANSPLHF. The CDR3 coding sequence is TGTGCCAGCAGTTTATCCACGACAGGGGCTAATTCACCCCTCCACTTT.

The chain has TRBV28 and TRBJ1-1; D perhaps matches TRBD1 (5 bases). The CDR3 has 15 residues. Deletions cut 6 bases from V and 8 bases from J, with 22 bases between. Germline V gene lookup returns CDR1 MDHEN and CDR2 SYDVKM. CDR3 sequence: CASRTWGGKFSEAFF. In DNA form, the CDR3 reads TGTGCCAGCAGGACCTGGGGGGGGAAATTCTCGGAAGCTTTCTTT.

The gene calls are TRBV30 and TRBJ2-1, with a tentative D call TRBD1 (6 bases). V lost 4 bases and J 5 bases, leaving 12 bases between the germline ends. CDR1 GTSNPN and CDR2 SVGIG come from the germline V gene (reference sequence). The CDR3 sequence is 13 residues long. CDR3 nucleotides: TGTGCCTGGACCCCAGGGGTTAACAATGAGCAGTTCTTC. Amino acid sequence: CAWTPGVNNEQFF. The entire variable domain, with the rest obtained from reference TRBV30 and TRBJ2-1, is as follows: SQTIHQWPATLVQPVGSPLSLECTVEGTSNPNLYWYRQAAGRGLQLLFYSVGIGQISSEVPQNLSASRPQDRQFILSSKKLLLSDSGFYLCAWTPGVNNEQFFGPGTRLTVL.

The J gene is TRBJ2-1, the V gene TRBV7-9, with 11 bases matching TRBD2. The length of the CDR3 is 16 residues. The V segment lost 4 bases and the J segment 6 bases; nucleotides outside the gene matches: 8. Germline values: CDR1 SEHNR, CDR2 FQNEAQ (reference sequence). CDR3 protein: CASSSVAGGPVNEQFF. The CDR3 nucleotides are TGTGCCAGCAGCTCCGTAGCGGGGGGGCCAGTCAATGAGCAGTTCTTC.

The chain is built from TRBV4-3 and TRBJ2-2, with 7 bases fitting TRBD1. Germline V gives CDR1 LGHNA, CDR2 YSLEER. J lost 1 base, V lost 3 bases, and 11 bases had no gene match. This CDR3 is built from 18 residues. The CDR3 sequence: CASSHVPRGTENTGELFF. The CDR3 coding sequence is TGCGCCAGCAGCCATGTCCCCCGAGGGACAGAGAACACCGGGGAGCTGTTTTTT.

V is TRBV28 and J is TRBJ1-3; 10 bases map to TRBD1. Germline V gives CDR1 MDHEN, CDR2 SYDVKM. Trimming at V came to 5 bases and at J to 0 bases, leaving 7 bases not matched to a gene. The CDR3 is 17 amino acids. CDR3 nucleotide sequence: TGTGCCAGCAGTACTCCGACAGGGGGCGCCTCTGGAAACACCATATATTTT. Protein: CASSTPTGGASGNTIYF.

This clone was detected only a few times. The chain couples TRBV7-8 to TRBJ1-1; D remains ambiguous. Trimming removed 1 base from V and 6 bases from J, with 9 bases in between. Germline lookup yields CDR1 SGHVS and CDR2 FQNEAQ. The CDR3 has 13 amino acids. CDR3 amino acids: CASSLDRSAEAFF. The CDR3 DNA follows: TGTGCCAGCAGCTTAGATCGGTCGGCTGAAGCTTTCTTT.

The rearrangement uses TRBV6-1 and TRBJ1-6, with D perhaps TRBD1 (5 bases). CDR3 length: 14 residues. Trimming shortened V by 1 base and J by 9 bases, and 10 bases separated the two germline ends. CDR1 and CDR2 from the germline V gene are MNHNS and SASEGT. The CDR3 DNA reads TGTGCCAGCAGTGAAGAGGCAGGGCTTTCACCCCTCCACTTT. As protein: CASSEEAGLSPLHF.